This T cell receptor beta chain came from a study of vaccination effects on CD4 cells after COVID-19. For this clone: What it recognizes is unknown.

Germline CDR1 is SGHKS and CDR2 is YYEKEE (reference sequence). Trimming removed 0 bases from V and 2 bases from J; junction bases left unmatched: 10. The CDR3 loop spans 17 amino acids. Prior to sequencing, the ViraFEST assay stimulated PBMC with viral peptide pools, which expanded the antigen-specific CD4+ T cells. CD4+ T cells were isolated after around ten days of culture. Nucleocapsid antibodies stayed negative before and after vaccination, showing no earlier SARS-CoV-2 infection. A half-volume exchange with IL-2 medium occurred on days 3 and 7. Assay: immunoSEQ multiplex PCR; the TCRdb copy retains only in-frame clones and omits some. Seen here are tens of thousands of clones, roughly 76% observed once, and the top ten hold less than 4%. Whole-study results and caveats: The study, lacking early post-infection timepoints, had few convalescent patients.

The TCR sequence derives from a human donor who received a COVID-19 vaccine. This chain uses TRBV5-5 with TRBJ1-1, with 7 bases identical to TRBD1. The sequences come from CD4+ T cells from PBMCs cultured with HCoV-OC43 spike peptides, collected before COVID-19 vaccination. Indicated subset: HCoV-OC43 spike overlapping peptide pool stimulation. The CDR3 region is CASSLAVLGTVNTEAFF. The DNA for the CDR3 is TGTGCCAGCAGCTTGGCGGTCTTGGGGACAGTAAACACTGAAGCTTTCTTT.